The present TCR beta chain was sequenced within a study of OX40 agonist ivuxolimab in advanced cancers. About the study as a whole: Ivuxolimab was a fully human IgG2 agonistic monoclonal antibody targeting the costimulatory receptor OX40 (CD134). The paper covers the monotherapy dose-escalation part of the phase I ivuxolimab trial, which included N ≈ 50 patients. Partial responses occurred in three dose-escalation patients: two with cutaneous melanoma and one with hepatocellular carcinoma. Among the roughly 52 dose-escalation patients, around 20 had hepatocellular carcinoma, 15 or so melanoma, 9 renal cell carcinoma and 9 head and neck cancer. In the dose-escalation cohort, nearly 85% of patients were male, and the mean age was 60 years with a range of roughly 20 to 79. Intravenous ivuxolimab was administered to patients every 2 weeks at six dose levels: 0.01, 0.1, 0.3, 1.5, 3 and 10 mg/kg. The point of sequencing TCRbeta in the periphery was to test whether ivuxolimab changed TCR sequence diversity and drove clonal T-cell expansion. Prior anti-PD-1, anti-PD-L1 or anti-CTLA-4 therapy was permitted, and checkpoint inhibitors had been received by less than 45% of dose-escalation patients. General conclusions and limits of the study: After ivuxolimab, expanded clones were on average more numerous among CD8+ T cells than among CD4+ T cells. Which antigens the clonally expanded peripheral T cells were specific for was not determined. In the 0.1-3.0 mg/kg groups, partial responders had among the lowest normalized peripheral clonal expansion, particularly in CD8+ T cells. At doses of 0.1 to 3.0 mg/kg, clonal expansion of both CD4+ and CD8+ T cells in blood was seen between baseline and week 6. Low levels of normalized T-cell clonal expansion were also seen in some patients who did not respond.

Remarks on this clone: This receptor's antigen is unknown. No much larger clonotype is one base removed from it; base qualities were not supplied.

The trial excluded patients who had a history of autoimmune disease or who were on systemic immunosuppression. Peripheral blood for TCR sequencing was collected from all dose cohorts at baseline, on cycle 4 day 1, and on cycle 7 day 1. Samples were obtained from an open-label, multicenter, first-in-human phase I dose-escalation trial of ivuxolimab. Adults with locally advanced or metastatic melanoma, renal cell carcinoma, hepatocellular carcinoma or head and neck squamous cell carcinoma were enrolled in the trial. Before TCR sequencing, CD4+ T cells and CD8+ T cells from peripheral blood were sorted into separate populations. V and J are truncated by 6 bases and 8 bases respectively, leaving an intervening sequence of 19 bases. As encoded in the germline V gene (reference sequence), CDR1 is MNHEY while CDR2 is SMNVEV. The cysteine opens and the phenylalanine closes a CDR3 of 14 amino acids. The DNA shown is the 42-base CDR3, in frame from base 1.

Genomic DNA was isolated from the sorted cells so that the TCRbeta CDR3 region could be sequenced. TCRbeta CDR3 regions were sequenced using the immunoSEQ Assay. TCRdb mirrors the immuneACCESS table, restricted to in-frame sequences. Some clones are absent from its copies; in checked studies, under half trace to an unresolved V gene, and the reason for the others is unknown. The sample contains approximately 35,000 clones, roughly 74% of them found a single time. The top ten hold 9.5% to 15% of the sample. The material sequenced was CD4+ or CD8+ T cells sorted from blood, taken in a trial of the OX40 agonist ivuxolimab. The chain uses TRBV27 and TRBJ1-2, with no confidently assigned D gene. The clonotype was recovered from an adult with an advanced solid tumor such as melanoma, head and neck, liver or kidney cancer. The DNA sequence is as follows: TGTGCCAGCAGGACTTTCGAGAGCCCCGTAGGCTACACCTTC. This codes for CASRTFESPVGYTF.